One sample yielded the 22 T cell receptor beta chains listed below, sequenced in a study of identical twins. TCRdb re-called the 5' RACE reads through MiXCR, storing one row per CDR3 protein. Of roughly 720,000 distinct CDR3 sequences listed, roughly 18% are singletons. The same sample was also studied in work on T cells expressing NK-cell markers.

The specimen was PBMCs. All receptors come from a woman aged 18 to 35 in good health.

This clonotype was picked up many times. The chain joins TRBV20-1 to TRBJ2-7, with 9 nucleotides matching TRBD2. CDR1 DFQATT and CDR2 SNEGSKA come from the germline V gene (reference sequence). This CDR3 has 16 amino acids. The V segment lost 3 bases and the J segment 4 bases; nucleotides outside the gene matches: 13. Written as DNA, the CDR3 is TGCAGTGCTAGGGCCTTAGCGGGAGCAACTTTTTACGAGCAGTACTTC. Protein product: CSARALAGATFYEQYF.

This clonotype was seen a handful of times. The rearrangement links TRBV2 to TRBJ2-7; no clear D. Germline-derived CDR1 and CDR2 are SNHLY and FYNNEI. This CDR3 spans 14 amino acids. Trimming shortened V by 5 bases and J by 1 base, and 12 bases separated the two germline ends. CDR3 in DNA: TGTGCCAGCAGTTCGCCCGGACCATCCTACGAGCAGTACTTC. Protein product: CASSSPGPSYEQYF.

This clonotype has just a few counts. The V and J genes are TRBV9 and TRBJ2-7; 11 nucleotides align to TRBD2. The CDR3 totals 16 residues. Trimming cost V 0 bases and J 1 base; bases outside gene matches: 3. CDR1 SGDLS and CDR2 YYNGEE come from the germline V gene. The CDR3 DNA reads TGTGCCAGCAGCGTAGAGGCTAGCGGGAGGTCCTACGAGCAGTACTTC. This translates into CASSVEASGRSYEQYF.

J is TRBJ2-1 and V is TRBV5-1, with 8 bases aligning to TRBD1. This CDR3 is 14 amino acids long. Per the germline V gene, CDR1 is SGHRS and CDR2 is YFSETQ. J was trimmed by 8 bases and V by 10 bases; bases with no gene match: 14. DNA for the CDR3: TGCGCCGCCAAAACTGGGACAGGTCAACATGAGCAGTTCTTC. It translates to CAAKTGTGQHEQFF.

The chain links TRBV5-1 to TRBJ2-1; D may be TRBD2 (6 bases). V lost 3 bases and J lost 9, with 13 bases in between. The V gene's germline CDR1 is SGHRS and CDR2 YFSETQ. The CDR3 totals 13 residues. The CDR3 DNA sequence: TGCGCCAGCAGCTGGTGGTCCGGGGGTGAGCAGTTCTTC. It yields the protein CASSWWSGGEQFF.

This clonotype was detected only a few times. An end of the junction does not agree with germline; a read error may underlie this. The chain is built from TRBV20-1 and TRBJ2-1; TRBD2 agrees at 9 bases. CDR1 is DFQATT and CDR2 is SNEGSKA in the germline V gene (reference sequence). This CDR3 is built from 13 residues. Written as DNA, the CDR3 is TGCAGTGCTTCGACCACGACTCCTAGCGGGGTTGTCTTC. This translates into CSASTTTPSGVVF.

This clonotype was found a few times. The V and J genes are TRBV25-1 and TRBJ2-1; 11 nucleotides align to TRBD2. Looked up from germline, CDR1 is MGHDK and CDR2 is SYGVNS. This CDR3 has 14 residues. The V and J ends lost 6 bases and 7 bases, in that order; junction bases with no gene match: 5. CDR3 nucleotides: TGTGCCAGCAGCATAGCGGGGGGGCGAAATGAGCAGTTCTTC. Amino acids: CASSIAGGRNEQFF.

This chain joins TRBV20-1 and TRBJ1-5, with D unresolved. Germline V lookup: CDR1 DFQATT, CDR2 SNEGSKA (reference sequence). The germline V and J ends were trimmed by 4 bases and 4 bases, with 11 bases remaining between them. This CDR3 has 13 amino acids. The CDR3 nucleotides read TGCAGTGCTACGGACGGGTTTAATCAGCCCCAGCATTTT. Protein sequence: CSATDGFNQPQHF.

V and J are TRBV7-8 and TRBJ2-5, with 8 nucleotides matching TRBD1. The CDR3 consists of 16 residues. Losses at the gene ends were 3 bases for V and 5 bases for J; bases not matched to a gene: 11. Germline CDR1 and CDR2: SGHVS and FQNEAQ. This chain's CDR3 is CASSFLRTGLRETQYF. CDR3 DNA: TGTGCCAGCAGCTTCCTCCGGACAGGGCTCCGGGAGACCCAGTACTTC.

This clonotype appeared many times. This chain joins TRBV24-1 and TRBJ2-3; no clear D. The germline V and J ends were trimmed by 6 bases and 7 bases, with 4 bases remaining between them. The CDR3 length is 10 residues. Germline assignment: CDR1 KGHDR and CDR2 SFDVKD. CDR3 in amino acids: CATSRHTQYF. As DNA, the CDR3 is TGTGCCACCAGTAGACATACGCAGTATTTT.

This clonotype was counted only a few times. The rearrangement links TRBV5-1 to TRBJ2-2, with D possibly TRBD1 on 6 matching bases. CDR3 length: 15 residues. Germline lookup yields CDR1 SGHRS and CDR2 YFSETQ. The ends were cut back, 4 bases at V and 1 base at J, with 11 bases in the middle. In nucleotides, the CDR3 is TGCGCCAGCAGCCTACGGGACATGAACACCGGGGAGCTGTTTTTT. Protein product: CASSLRDMNTGELFF.

This clonotype was recorded a few times. V usage is TRBV5-1 and J usage is TRBJ2-7; no clear D gene. CDR3 size: 13 residues. Trimming cost V 0 bases and J 6 bases, with 10 bases left between them. CDR1 is SGHRS, CDR2 YFSETQ, per germline. The CDR3 nucleotides are TGCGCCAGCAGCTTGGAGTACAGAGCCGAGCAGTACTTC. This codes for CASSLEYRAEQYF.

The chain links TRBV14 to TRBJ2-7, with 10 bases matching TRBD2. The CDR3 consists of 13 residues. Germline-derived CDR1 and CDR2 are SGHDN and FVKESK. Trimming took 4 bases from V and 9 from J; bases not matched to a gene: 6. CDR3 amino acids: CASSPLAGRVQYF. The CDR3 DNA follows: TGTGCCAGCAGCCCACTAGCGGGACGGGTGCAGTACTTC.

The rearrangement joins TRBV9 to TRBJ2-3; no reliable D call. V shed 4 bases and J shed 4 bases, with 7 bases lying between them. Germline lookup yields CDR1 SGDLS and CDR2 YYNGEE. The CDR3 length is 12 residues. CDR3 DNA: TGTGCCAGCAGCATAGAGCCAGATACGCAGTATTTT. Its translation: CASSIEPDTQYF.

The chain recombines TRBV15 with TRBJ2-5; no reliable D call. CDR3 length: 15 amino acids. Per germline, CDR1 LNHNV and CDR2 YYDKDF (reference sequence). The V end lost 0 bases, the J end lost 0 bases, and 8 bases lay between the germline ends. The CDR3 nucleotides read TGTGCCACCAGCAGAGATGGAAAGTACCAAGAGACCCAGTACTTC. Its protein is CATSRDGKYQETQYF. The whole variable domain, filled in from reference TRBV15 and TRBJ2-5, reads DAMVIQNPRYQVTQFGKPVTLSCSQTLNHNVMYWYQQKSSQAPKLLFHYYDKDFNNEADTPDNFQSRRPNTSFCFLDIRSPGLGDTAMYLCATSRDGKYQETQYFGPGTRLLVL.

The rearrangement uses TRBV5-6 and TRBJ2-7, with 7 bases identical to TRBD2. This CDR3 spans 15 amino acids. V shed 0 bases, J shed 6 bases, and the junction held 9 bases outside the gene matches. Per germline, CDR1 SGHDT and CDR2 YYEEEE. CDR3 sequence: CASSLDKRDWGEQYF. The DNA of the CDR3 is TGTGCCAGCAGCTTGGACAAGCGGGATTGGGGCGAGCAGTACTTC.

In its sample, this clonotype was seen a few times. CDR3 amino acids: CASSYYKPGASGETQYF. For the CDR3, the DNA is TGTGCCAGCAGTTACTATAAGCCAGGGGCTTCGGGAGAGACCCAGTACTTC. This chain joins TRBV6-5 and TRBJ2-5; tentatively, D is TRBD1 (6 bases). V lost 1 base and J lost 4, with 19 bases in between. The CDR3 has 17 residues. Per the germline V gene, CDR1 is MNHEY and CDR2 is SVGAGI.

V gene TRBV6-1 combines with J gene TRBJ2-3; 9 bases align to TRBD2. The CDR3 has 14 residues. Germline V lookup: CDR1 MNHNS, CDR2 SASEGT. Trimming cost V 5 bases and J 7 bases; bases outside gene matches: 7. The CDR3 sequence: CASSIAGAANTQYF. For the CDR3, the DNA is TGTGCCAGCAGTATAGCGGGAGCGGCAAATACGCAGTATTTT.

The chain carries TRBV4-3 and TRBJ2-7; the match to TRBD2 covers 12 bases. Germline V CDR1 and CDR2: LGHNA, YSLEER. The CDR3 covers 15 residues. With 1 base clipped from V and 3 bases from J, the junction kept 1 base outside the gene matches. Written as DNA, the CDR3 is TGCGCCAGCAGCCAAGTGACTAGCGGGAGCTACGAGCAGTACTTC. This encodes CASSQVTSGSYEQYF.

In nucleotides, the CDR3 is TGTGCCAGCAGCGTAACCGGGAGAGGGAACACTGAAGCTTTCTTT. Translating gives CASSVTGRGNTEAFF. The V and J genes are TRBV7-9 and TRBJ1-1, with D unresolved. Germline values: CDR1 SEHNR, CDR2 FQNEAQ (reference sequence). Trimming removed 5 bases at V and 1 base at J, with 14 bases between. This CDR3 is 15 amino acids long.

A few counts support this clonotype. The rearrangement links TRBV7-2 to TRBJ2-2; D is unresolved. Per the germline V gene, CDR1 is SGHTA and CDR2 is FQGNSA. This CDR3 is 14 amino acids long. Trimming pared 4 bases from V and 5 bases from J, leaving 11 bases between. Here the CDR3 reads CASSYLTLTGELFF. CDR3 bases: TGTGCCAGCAGCTACCTAACCTTGACCGGGGAGCTGTTTTTT. The full variable domain, in which reference TRBV7-2 and TRBJ2-2 provide the parts outside the CDR3, is GAGVSQSPSNKVTEKGKDVELRCDPISGHTALYWYRQSLGQGLEFLIYFQGNSAPDKSGLPSDRFSAERTGGSVSTLTIQRTQQEDSAVYLCASSYLTLTGELFFGEGSRLTVL.

The V and J genes are TRBV20-1 and TRBJ2-4, with 7 nucleotides matching TRBD1. The ends lost 7 bases at V and 6 bases at J; junction bases unmatched: 6. The CDR3 spans 12 residues. CDR1 is DFQATT, CDR2 SNEGSKA, per germline (reference sequence). CDR3 region: CSVSRQGNIQYF. The CDR3 DNA sequence: TGCAGTGTATCCCGACAGGGAAACATTCAGTACTTC.